The 16 T cell receptor beta chains presented below share a single source sample, sequenced in a study of tumor-infiltrating lymphocytes in primary liver carcinoma. Unsorted whole blood yielded the blood RNA, and germline DNA was also extracted. The authors made TCR beta cDNA from around 500 ng total RNA with a constant-region primer. Modified slightly, ARM-PCR produced TCR beta libraries over three nested multiplex PCR rounds. Each of the first two PCR rounds ran roughly 9 cycles with TRBV1-TRBV30 forward and C-beta reverse primers. MiXCR, applied by TCRdb to the multiplex PCR reads, yields one record per CDR3 protein. In the table there are 250,000 to 400,000 distinct CDR3 sequences, around three fifths of which are singletons. Sequenced input: peripheral blood. These receptors came from a man aged 35 to 55 with primary liver carcinoma and hepatitis B virus infection.

Remarks on this clonotype: This may be a read error, as it is one base from a much larger clone. This chain links TRBV4-1 with TRBJ1-2; D is undetermined. The CDR3 spans 13 residues. The germline V gene has CDR1 MGHRA and CDR2 YSYEKL. V lost 4 bases and J lost 3, with 9 bases in between. The CDR3 nucleotides read TGCGCCAGCAGCCCGCGGGTCTACTATGGCTACACCTTC. Protein sequence: CASSPRVYYGYTF.

A remark on this clonotype: Compared with germline, one end of the junction differs, possibly owing to a read error. J is TRBJ1-1 and V is TRBV5-1; a possible D gene is TRBD1 (5 bases). The CDR3 is 13 residues long. Germline V gene lookup returns CDR1 SGHRS and CDR2 YFSETQ. The CDR3 coding sequence is TGCGTCAGCAGCATAGCAGGGAGAACTAAAGCTTTCTTT. Residues: CVSSIAGRTKAFF.

A word on this clonotype: One base away lies a much larger clone, so this may be a sequencing read error. This chain joins TRBV4-1 and TRBJ2-3; weak D call: TRBD2 (5 bases). V was trimmed by 4 bases and J by 2 bases, leaving 16 bases between them. Germline values: CDR1 MGHRA, CDR2 YSYEKL. This CDR3 is 16 amino acids long. The CDR3 DNA sequence: TGCGCCAGCAGCCTAGGAGCCAGCGGCTACACAGATACGCAGTATTTT. This translates into CASSLGASGYTDTQYF.

On this clonotype itself: Just one base apart from a much larger clone, this may be a read error. The chain carries TRBV6-1 and TRBJ1-3; D remains unclear. CDR1 is MNHNS, CDR2 SASEGT, per germline. The CDR3 is 19 residues long. The ends were cut back, 5 bases at V and 0 bases at J, with 23 bases in the middle. The CDR3 DNA follows: TGTGCCAGCAGTAGAAATATACTCAACGACCCGGGCTCTGGAAACACCATATATTTT. Its protein is CASSRNILNDPGSGNTIYF.

Worth noting for this clonotype: A much bigger clone sits one base away, suggesting this may be a read error. J is TRBJ1-4 and V is TRBV12-3 or TRBV12-4, with D tentatively TRBD1 (6 bases). The CDR3 loop spans 14 amino acids. The CDR3 DNA reads as TGTGCCAGCAGTTTAAGGGGGATTAATGAACAACTGTTTTTT. It yields the protein CASSLRGINEQLFF.

The chain couples TRBV6-2 or TRBV6-3 to TRBJ1-5, with 7 bases identical to TRBD1. Unmatched junction bases numbered 12, after V lost 4 bases and J lost 9 bases. The germline V gene encodes CDR1 MNHEY and CDR2 SVGEGT. This CDR3 has 15 amino acids. CDR3 DNA: TGTGCCAGCAGTTCCGGACAGGAGGCGGGTCGGCCCCAGCATTTT. Translation: CASSSGQEAGRPQHF.

The J gene is TRBJ1-2, the V gene TRBV4-2; weak D call: TRBD1 (6 bases). V was cut by 5 bases and J by 5 bases, with 15 bases left in between. CDR1 LGHNA and CDR2 YNFKEQ come from the germline V gene. This CDR3 has 14 residues. The CDR3: CASSASGTRYGYTF. The CDR3 nucleotides read TGTGCCAGCAGCGCCTCCGGGACACGTTATGGCTACACCTTC.

For this clonotype: A read error may explain this, as a much larger clone is one base away. Here the CDR3 reads CSVLRGRGSETQYF. In DNA, the CDR3 is TGCAGCGTCCTAAGGGGGCGGGGGAGCGAGACCCAGTACTTC. V gene TRBV29-1 combines with J gene TRBJ2-5; D is tentatively TRBD1 or TRBD2 (7 bases each). Germline loops: CDR1 SQVTM, CDR2 ANQGSEA. This CDR3 contains 14 residues. V lost 6 bases, J lost 5 bases, and 19 bases lay in between.

Worth noting for this clonotype: At one end, the junction sequence differs from germline, possibly due to a read error. The chain is built from TRBV29-1 and TRBJ2-5; 9 nucleotides match TRBD1. The CDR3 has 13 residues. Germline CDR1 and CDR2: SQVTM and ANQGSEA. The CDR3 DNA follows: TGCAGCGCAATCGGGACAGGGCACGAGACCCAATACTTC. Protein product: CSAIGTGHETQYF.

V gene TRBV11-2 combines with J gene TRBJ2-5; D ambiguous. V was clipped by 1 base and J by 2 bases, with 14 bases between them. Looked up from germline, CDR1 is SGHAT and CDR2 is FQNNGV. The CDR3 contains 16 residues. Written as DNA, the CDR3 is TGTGCCAGCAGCTTAGGCAATACCGGCGCACAAGAGACCCAGTACTTC. Translation gives CASSLGNTGAQETQYF.

The V gene is TRBV29-1, the J gene TRBJ2-3; D may match TRBD1 or TRBD2 (5 bases each). Germline V gene lookup returns CDR1 SQVTM and CDR2 ANQGSEA. This CDR3 spans 15 amino acids. The V end was cut by 4 bases, the J end by 6 bases, with 20 bases between. The CDR3: CSVGAGWGMTDTQYF. CDR3 sequence (DNA): TGCAGCGTTGGGGCAGGTTGGGGGATGACGGATACGCAGTATTTT.

Of note for this clonotype: A much more abundant neighbour one base away suggests this may be a read error. The chain has TRBV29-1 and TRBJ2-2, with D unclear. Germline V CDR1 and CDR2: SQVTM, ANQGSEA. This CDR3 is built from 12 residues. The CDR3 sequence: CSDEVGTGELFF. The CDR3 nucleotides are TGCAGCGATGAAGTGGGTACCGGGGAGCTGTTTTTT.

This chain joins TRBV10-2 and TRBJ2-2; TRBD2 agrees at 9 bases. Germline V lookup: CDR1 WSHSY, CDR2 SAAADI. The CDR3 is 16 residues long. After removal of 9 bases from V and 5 bases from J, the junction contained 13 bases not matched to a gene. CDR3 sequence reads: CASKQAGGAGTGELFF. In DNA, the CDR3 is TGCGCCAGTAAACAAGCGGGGGGCGCCGGGACCGGGGAGCTGTTTTTT.

The chain links TRBV12-3 or TRBV12-4 to TRBJ2-6; D gene unclear. This CDR3 contains 14 residues. The V gene lost 6 bases and the J gene lost 4 bases, with 10 bases spanning the gap. CDR3 region: CASSPIQGANVLTF. CDR3 coding DNA: TGTGCCAGCAGCCCCATTCAGGGGGCCAACGTCCTGACTTTC.

Points on this clonotype: At one end, the junction sequence differs from germline, possibly due to a read error. V gene TRBV6-6 combines with J gene TRBJ2-5; D tentatively fits TRBD1 or TRBD2 (5 bases each). This CDR3 contains 15 residues. Germline-derived CDR1 and CDR2 are MNHNY and SVGAGI (reference sequence). CDR3: CASRRHLGPQETKYF. The CDR3 coding sequence is TGTGCCAGCAGACGACACCTGGGACCCCAAGAGACCAAGTACTTC.

A remark on this clonotype: This may be a read error, as it is one base from a much larger clone. This likely comes from a read error, as the CDR3 has no conserved phenylalanine or tryptophan at its end. The chain links TRBV12-3 or TRBV12-4 to TRBJ2-1, with TRBD2 identical over 7 bases. J was trimmed by 6 bases and V by 6 bases; bases with no gene match: 5. CDR3 size: 13 residues. Here the CDR3 reads CASRSGTGNEQFL. As DNA, the CDR3 is TGTGCCAGCAGGAGCGGGACGGGCAATGAGCAGTTCCTC.